Described below is a single T cell receptor (beta chain) sequence and its context. Antigen unknown. This entry is derived from a study of blood T cells in healthy people across ages. Findings of the study overall: Possibly confounding the expanded clonotype changes was the fact that donor CMV status was unknown.

For the second PCR, which ran for 7 to 11 cycles, a sample-barcoded 5' primer and a J-beta primer mix were used. Through a template-switch adaptor with 12 random nucleotides, each cDNA molecule received a tag. TCRdb ran MiXCR on the 5' RACE reads and lists one entry per CDR3 protein. The sample lists nearly 1 million distinct CDR3 sequences; roughly 51% were seen once. The sequenced material came from blood. The origin of this receptor is a woman aged 55-69 years in good health.

Written as DNA, the CDR3 is TGTGCCAGCATTAGTCGGCGGGAGGGCCTTACCCAGTACTTC. Protein product: CASISRREGLTQYF. This chain uses TRBV28 with TRBJ2-5; 9 bases map to TRBD2. The length of the CDR3 is 14 residues. With 7 bases clipped from V and 8 bases from J, the junction kept 11 bases outside the gene matches. Germline V gene lookup returns CDR1 MDHEN and CDR2 SYDVKM.